These 11 T cell receptor beta chains share one sample of origin, sequenced in a study of blood T cell repertoires in COVID-19 (dated by TCRdb to 2018 to 2020). The receptor library was made with the immunoSEQ multiplex PCR assay. The source is immuneACCESS, and TCRdb retained only in-frame sequences with V and J called. Part of the clones is not carried over; for the studies checked, unresolved V genes explain less than half of this, and the remainder is unexplained. Here the sample has around 310,000 clones; around 87% occur a single time. Jointly, the top ten make up roughly 1% of the sample. The sequenced material came from peripheral blood. These receptors were collected from a middle-aged woman with COVID-19, enrolled during active disease.

The rearrangement joins TRBV27 to TRBJ1-6, with unresolved D. Per germline, CDR1 MNHEY and CDR2 SMNVEV (reference sequence). Deletions cut 8 bases from V and 6 bases from J, with 14 bases between. This CDR3 is built from 14 residues. CDR3 DNA: TGTGCCAGCTCCTCCCGGGTCCCTAATTCACCCCTCCACTTT. Translated, it gives CASSSRVPNSPLHF.

The CDR3 DNA reads as TGTGCCAGTAACAAACGACAGGGAACTATCTACGAGCAGTACTTC. This encodes CASNKRQGTIYEQYF. The gene calls are TRBV19 and TRBJ2-7, with 7 bases lining up with TRBD1. Trimming cost V 7 bases and J 3 bases; bases outside gene matches: 12. The CDR3 runs to 15 residues. Germline V gene lookup returns CDR1 LNHDA and CDR2 SQIVND (reference sequence).

This chain connects TRBV24-1 to TRBJ2-5, with TRBD1 matching over 10 bases. The germline V gene encodes CDR1 KGHDR and CDR2 SFDVKD. CDR3 length: 15 amino acids. With V trimmed by 2 bases and J by 4 bases, 3 bases remained unmatched. CDR3 in amino acids: CATSDWTGGAETQYF. The DNA for the CDR3 is TGTGCCACCAGTGATTGGACAGGGGGAGCAGAGACCCAGTACTTC.

The chain links TRBV5-5 to TRBJ1-6, with TRBD1 matching over 10 bases. CDR1 is SGHKS and CDR2 is YYEKEE in the germline V gene (reference sequence). J lost 4 bases, V lost 1 base, and 5 bases had no gene match. The CDR3 contains 17 residues. The DNA for the CDR3 is TGTGCCAGCAGCTTGAGACCGGGACAGGGGTATAATTCACCCCTCCACTTT. Translating it yields CASSLRPGQGYNSPLHF.

The chain has TRBV3-1 (or the pseudogene TRBV3-2) and TRBJ1-2; the D gene is possibly TRBD1 (6 bases). V lost 3 bases, J lost 8 bases, and 13 bases lay in between. This CDR3 is 13 amino acids long. Per germline, CDR1 LGHDT and CDR2 YNNKEL (reference sequence). The CDR3 nucleotides read TGTGCCAGCAGCCAGAAGGACAGTGGAGGCTACACCTTC. This gives the protein CASSQKDSGGYTF.

This chain links TRBV19 with TRBJ1-2, with D possibly TRBD1 on 6 matching bases. From germline, CDR1 is LNHDA and CDR2 SQIVND (reference sequence). The ends were cut back, 3 bases at V and 6 bases at J, with 11 bases in the middle. The CDR3 covers 13 residues. CDR3 in amino acids: CASSIGEGDGYTF. The CDR3 coding sequence is TGTGCCAGTAGTATTGGGGAGGGGGATGGCTACACCTTC.

V gene TRBV4-1 combines with J gene TRBJ2-7; 12 nucleotides match TRBD2. Trimming removed 1 base from V and 4 bases from J; junction bases left unmatched: 14. The V gene's germline CDR1 is MGHRA and CDR2 YSYEKL. The CDR3 spans 19 residues. Here the CDR3 DNA reads TGCGCCAGCAGCCAAGCCCCCACGCTAGCGGGAGGGCCGTCATACGAGCAGTACTTC. It codes for CASSQAPTLAGGPSYEQYF.

The V gene is TRBV27, the J gene TRBJ1-2, with 9 nucleotides matching TRBD1. V lost 2 bases to trimming and J lost 4 bases; unmatched junction nucleotides: 5. This CDR3 contains 15 residues. Per germline, CDR1 MNHEY and CDR2 SMNVEV (reference sequence). The CDR3 sequence is CASSLRGQGAYGYTF. CDR3 bases: TGTGCCAGCAGTTTACGGGGACAGGGTGCCTATGGCTACACCTTC.

The V gene is TRBV5-1, the J gene TRBJ2-5, with TRBD2 matching 16 bases. The CDR3 runs 16 residues. Looked up from germline, CDR1 is SGHRS and CDR2 is YFSETQ. Trimming cost V 3 bases and J 5 bases; bases outside gene matches: 4. The CDR3 region is CASSWGLAGGPETQYF. The CDR3 bases are TGCGCCAGCAGCTGGGGACTAGCGGGAGGGCCGGAGACCCAGTACTTC.

The chain combines TRBV2 with TRBJ1-5, with TRBD1 matching 7 bases. Germline CDR1 SNHLY, CDR2 FYNNEI. V was pared by 6 bases and J by 1 base, with 9 bases of the junction left unmatched. The CDR3 runs 16 residues. CDR3 nucleotide sequence: TGTGCCAGCAGCGCACAGGGGCCTGGAAGCAATCAGCCCCAGCATTTT. This gives the protein CASSAQGPGSNQPQHF.

V and J are TRBV11-2 and TRBJ2-7; TRBD2 is a possible D gene (6 bases). The germline V gene encodes CDR1 SGHAT and CDR2 FQNNGV. Trimming stripped 5 bases from V and 5 bases from J, with 19 bases between. This CDR3 spans 15 amino acids. The CDR3 DNA follows: TGTGCCAGCAGCCTACCGGGACTCGCGGCCGACGAGCAGTACTTC. It codes for CASSLPGLAADEQYF.